The 20 T cell receptor beta chains below come from one sample, sequenced in a study of blood T cell repertoires in COVID-19. Only in-frame clones appear in the TCRdb table, and some are missing; sequencing was by immunoSEQ multiplex PCR. Here the sample spans 540,000 or so clones, around nine tenths being singletons. The sequencing input was peripheral blood. The receptors shown here come from a woman in her 50s with COVID-19, enrolled during active disease.

The rearrangement links TRBV5-4 to TRBJ2-6; no firm D call. Trimming cost V 0 bases and J 0 bases, with 7 bases left between them. CDR1 is SGHNT and CDR2 is YYREEE in the germline V gene (reference sequence). This CDR3 has 16 residues. CDR3 in amino acids: CASSLGQSSGANVLTF. Written as DNA, the CDR3 is TGTGCCAGCAGCTTGGGACAATCCTCTGGGGCCAACGTCCTGACTTTC. Filled out from reference TRBV5-4 and TRBJ2-6, the complete variable domain reads ETGVTQSPTHLIKTRGQQVTLRCSSQSGHNTVSWYQQALGQGPQFIFQYYREEENGRGNFPPRFSGLQFPNYSSELNVNALELDDSALYLCASSLGQSSGANVLTFGAGSRLTVL.

V usage is TRBV13 and J usage is TRBJ2-7; D possibly corresponds to TRBD1 (5 bases). The CDR3 has 14 amino acids. V was shortened by 5 bases and J by 1 base, with 12 bases between the two germline ends. CDR1 is PRHDT, CDR2 FYEKMQ, per germline (reference sequence). CDR3 residues: CASSATGDSYEQYF. The DNA of the CDR3 is TGTGCCAGCAGCGCCACAGGCGATTCCTACGAGCAGTACTTC.

This clone is a singleton in its sample. This CDR3 is also generated by other DNA sequences in the sample. The chain links TRBV2 to TRBJ2-7; possible D gene TRBD2, 5 bases. The CDR3 length is 11 residues. Germline CDR1 reads SNHLY; CDR2 reads FYNNEI. Trimming took off 8 bases at V and 3 bases at J, with 8 bases between the two ends. The CDR3 region has the DNA TGTGCCAGCCGGACTGACTACGAGCAGTACTTC. Protein product: CASRTDYEQYF.

This clone was found a few times. V usage is TRBV2 and J usage is TRBJ1-3, with TRBD1 as a possible D gene (5 bases). Trimming stripped 6 bases from V and 3 bases from J, with 9 bases between. Per the germline V gene, CDR1 is SNHLY and CDR2 is FYNNEI. This CDR3 is built from 13 residues. For the CDR3, the DNA is TGTGCCAGCAGCGGGGGGGATGGAAACACCATATATTTT. Amino acid sequence: CASSGGDGNTIYF. The variable domain in full, with the rest retrieved from reference TRBV2 and TRBJ1-3, is EPEVTQTPSHQVTQMGQEVILRCVPISNHLYFYWYRQILGQKVEFLVSFYNNEISEKSEIFDDQFSVERPDGSNFTLKIRSTKLEDSAMYFCASSGGDGNTIYFGEGSWLTVV.

V usage is TRBV6-5 and J usage is TRBJ1-1; 9 bases align to TRBD1. From germline, CDR1 is MNHEY and CDR2 SVGAGI. Unmatched junction bases numbered 4, after V lost 4 bases and J lost 4 bases. This CDR3 has 14 amino acids. The CDR3 coding sequence is TGTGCCAGCAGTTTGGCGACAGGGGGCACTGAAGCTTTCTTT. It yields the protein CASSLATGGTEAFF.

This clone has a single count. The chain combines TRBV2 with TRBJ1-2; D call uncertain. V was clipped by 0 bases and J by 8 bases, with 16 bases between them. The CDR3 loop spans 15 amino acids. Germline V gene data show CDR1 as SNHLY and CDR2 as FYNNEI. For the CDR3, the DNA is TGTGCCAGCAGTGAAGCTCTCGGGGAAGAGGGAGGCTACACCTTC. It translates to CASSEALGEEGGYTF.

The chain uses TRBV27 and TRBJ1-5; 8 bases fit TRBD1. Germline V gene sequence: CDR1 MNHEY, CDR2 SMNVEV (reference sequence). V lost 6 bases to trimming and J lost 6 bases; unmatched junction nucleotides: 10. This CDR3 is 15 amino acids long. The CDR3 DNA sequence: TGTGCCAGCAGCTACGGACAGGGTCTCGGTCAGCCCCAGCATTTT. As protein: CASSYGQGLGQPQHF.

This chain connects TRBV19 to TRBJ2-3, with D possibly matching TRBD2 (6 bases). The CDR3 extends over 17 amino acids. Germline loops: CDR1 LNHDA, CDR2 SQIVND (reference sequence). V was trimmed by 2 bases and J by 5 bases, leaving 20 bases between them. CDR3 protein: CASSILAPTSTVDTQYF. In nucleotides, the CDR3 is TGTGCCAGTAGTATATTGGCCCCAACTAGCACGGTAGATACGCAGTATTTT.

This clone was recorded a few times. This chain joins TRBV9 and TRBJ1-5; 10 nucleotides match TRBD1. J gave up 6 bases and V 4 bases, and 13 bases lay outside the gene matches. This CDR3 region has 17 residues. The V gene's germline CDR1 is SGDLS and CDR2 YYNGEE. The CDR3 sequence: CASSTGQGGWDTQPQHF. The CDR3 bases are TGTGCCAGCAGCACCGGACAGGGGGGCTGGGACACTCAGCCCCAGCATTTT. Complete variable domain (other parts from reference TRBV9 and TRBJ1-5): DSGVTQTPKHLITATGQRVTLRCSPRSGDLSVYWYQQSLDQGLQFLIQYYNGEERAKGNILERFSAQQFPDLHSELNLSSLELGDSALYFCASSTGQGGWDTQPQHFGDGTRLSIL.

This sequence joins TRBV5-6 and TRBJ2-2, with 9 bases identical to TRBD2. The V gene's germline CDR1 is SGHDT and CDR2 YYEEEE. This CDR3 comprises 17 residues. J was trimmed by 1 base and V by 4 bases; bases with no gene match: 8. CDR3 in DNA: TGTGCCAGCAGCCCCTCCTGGCGGGGGGGGAACACCGGGGAGCTGTTTTTT. It specifies CASSPSWRGGNTGELFF.

This chain joins TRBV13 and TRBJ1-4; 9 bases are shared with TRBD1. Per the germline V gene, CDR1 is PRHDT and CDR2 is FYEKMQ (reference sequence). The CDR3 extends over 17 amino acids. The J segment lost 5 bases and the V segment lost 4 bases, leaving 11 bases of the junction unmatched. CDR3 sequence reads: CASSSGQGREGNEKLFF. The CDR3 region has the DNA TGTGCCAGCAGCTCGGGACAGGGTAGGGAAGGGAATGAAAAACTGTTTTTT.

The V call is TRBV6-5, the J call TRBJ2-7; weak D call: TRBD1 (6 bases). The CDR3 loop spans 15 amino acids. V gave up 7 bases and J gave up 3 bases, with 19 bases separating them. From germline, CDR1 is MNHEY and CDR2 SVGAGI. The CDR3 DNA reads TGTGCCAGCACCGAGGGTTACACAGGGATCTACGAGCAGTACTTC. Protein sequence: CASTEGYTGIYEQYF.

The chain couples TRBV5-1 to TRBJ1-5; TRBD1 might be the D (5 bases). Germline CDR1 and CDR2: SGHRS and YFSETQ. The CDR3 is 15 residues long. V was trimmed by 4 bases and J by 2 bases, leaving 13 bases between them. The CDR3 coding sequence is TGCGCCAGCAGCGCCGGGACGGGGGGCAATCAGCCCCAGCATTTT. Protein product: CASSAGTGGNQPQHF.

The chain employs TRBV11-2 and TRBJ1-6, with 7 bases that match TRBD1. Unmatched junction bases numbered 3, after V lost 1 base and J lost 9 bases. Germline V gene sequence: CDR1 SGHAT, CDR2 FQNNGV. CDR3 length: 14 amino acids. CDR3 sequence (DNA): TGTGCCAGCAGCTTAGGACAGGGTTTTTCACCCCTCCACTTT. Its translation: CASSLGQGFSPLHF.

J is TRBJ2-2 and V is TRBV5-1; a possible D gene is TRBD1 (6 bases). The CDR3 covers 16 residues. Germline lookup yields CDR1 SGHRS and CDR2 YFSETQ. V was shortened by 3 bases and J by 2 bases, with 14 bases between the two germline ends. CDR3 residues: CASSSLNRVNTGELFF. CDR3 bases: TGCGCCAGCAGCTCCTTAAACAGGGTAAACACCGGGGAGCTGTTTTTT.

The chain joins TRBV25-1 to TRBJ1-5; D might be TRBD1 (6 bases). The CDR3 length is 14 residues. CDR1 MGHDK and CDR2 SYGVNS come from the germline V gene. Trimming stripped 1 base from V and 7 bases from J, with 11 bases between. The CDR3 is CASSESGVRQPQHF. The CDR3 DNA sequence: TGTGCCAGCAGTGAATCAGGGGTCCGGCAGCCCCAGCATTTT.

This clone was recorded a few times. V is TRBV2 and J is TRBJ1-6, with 8 bases identical to TRBD1. CDR1 and CDR2 (germline): SNHLY, FYNNEI. Trimming cost V 2 bases and J 7 bases; bases outside gene matches: 4. The CDR3 length is 15 residues. The CDR3 reads CASSERTGGNSPLHF. Here the CDR3 DNA reads TGTGCCAGCAGTGAACGCACAGGGGGAAATTCACCCCTCCACTTT.

The chain carries TRBV19 and TRBJ2-1; a weak D match, TRBD2 (7 bases). CDR1 LNHDA and CDR2 SQIVND come from the germline V gene (reference sequence). This CDR3 is 15 amino acids long. Trimming removed 6 bases at V and 5 bases at J, with 17 bases between. CDR3 in amino acids: CASSPWGGFDNEQFF. In DNA, the CDR3 is TGTGCCAGTAGCCCCTGGGGGGGCTTCGACAATGAGCAGTTCTTC.

The chain links TRBV24-1 to TRBJ1-2; TRBD1 matches 9 bases. The germline V gene encodes CDR1 KGHDR and CDR2 SFDVKD. V lost 2 bases to trimming and J lost 4 bases; unmatched junction nucleotides: 7. The length of the CDR3 is 16 residues. CDR3 in DNA: TGTGCCACCAGTGATTCTAACAGGGGGCTGAGCTATGGCTACACCTTC. Its protein is CATSDSNRGLSYGYTF.

The chain combines TRBV7-8 with TRBJ2-2; 7 nucleotides align to TRBD1. The CDR3 has 15 residues. The ends lost 3 bases at V and 4 bases at J; junction bases unmatched: 5. Germline CDR1 SGHVS, CDR2 FQNEAQ. CDR3 coding DNA: TGTGCCAGCAGCTTCAGGGGGAGCGGCACCGGGGAGCTGTTTTTT. Translation gives CASSFRGSGTGELFF.